Listed here are 32 T cell receptor beta chains from one sample, sequenced in a study of cytomegalovirus exposure and HLA in healthy donors. The PCR made use of 60 Vbeta and 13 Jbeta primers. The method was immunoSEQ multiplex PCR; TCRdb's version includes in-frame clones alone and lacks a portion of them. The table has tens of thousands of clones, about four fifths seen once. The sequencing sample was made of PBMCs. These receptors all stem from a man between 18 and 35 years old in good health and CMV-seropositive.

The chain recombines TRBV4-1 with TRBJ2-4; 14 nucleotides line up with TRBD2. The CDR3 has 18 amino acids. Germline V gene sequence: CDR1 MGHRA, CDR2 YSYEKL. V lost 1 base and J lost 1; bases outside the gene matches: 3. The CDR3 sequence: CASSQGLAGGWAKNIQYF. The DNA for the CDR3 is TGCGCCAGCAGCCAAGGACTAGCGGGAGGGTGGGCCAAAAACATTCAGTACTTC.

The J gene is TRBJ2-7, the V gene TRBV15, with D tentatively TRBD1 (5 bases). V dropped 2 bases and J dropped 3 bases, with 8 bases sitting between them. Germline V gene lookup returns CDR1 LNHNV and CDR2 YYDKDF (reference sequence). The CDR3 sequence is 13 residues long. The chain's CDR3 is CATSRTRVYEQYF. The DNA of the CDR3 is TGTGCCACCAGCAGAACCAGGGTCTACGAGCAGTACTTC.

The chain couples TRBV27 to TRBJ1-4; TRBD1 might be the D (6 bases). The CDR3 contains 12 residues. The germline CDR1 and CDR2 sequences are MNHEY and SMNVEV (reference sequence). The V and J ends lost 10 bases and 4 bases respectively, with 10 bases between them. CDR3 residues: CATRGLNEKLFF. The CDR3 DNA reads as TGTGCCACCAGGGGACTTAATGAAAAACTGTTTTTT.

This chain links TRBV5-1 with TRBJ2-1; D is unclear. Trimming took 4 bases from V and 8 from J, leaving 10 bases between them. Germline-derived CDR1 and CDR2 are SGHRS and YFSETQ. The CDR3 length is 12 residues. The CDR3 is CASSARRDEQFF. The CDR3 region has the DNA TGCGCCAGCAGCGCCAGACGGGATGAGCAGTTCTTC.

This sequence joins TRBV19 and TRBJ2-7; D may be TRBD1 (6 bases). There are 19 residues in the CDR3. Trimming took 5 bases from V and 6 from J, leaving 32 bases between them. Germline V gene data show CDR1 as LNHDA and CDR2 as SQIVND (reference sequence). CDR3 amino acids: CASSARGPRDKTPPGEQYF. The CDR3 DNA follows: TGTGCCAGTAGTGCGAGGGGCCCCAGGGACAAAACCCCTCCTGGCGAGCAGTACTTC.

This chain uses TRBV2 with TRBJ1-5; 9 bases agree with TRBD1. The junction had 5 bases not matched to a gene; V was cut back by 7 bases and J by 4 bases. Germline values: CDR1 SNHLY, CDR2 FYNNEI. The CDR3 consists of 14 residues. This CDR3 is CASKRQGGNQPQHF. CDR3 DNA sequence: TGTGCCAGCAAACGACAGGGGGGTAATCAGCCCCAGCATTTT. Full variable domain (missing parts from reference TRBV2 and TRBJ1-5): EPEVTQTPSHQVTQMGQEVILRCVPISNHLYFYWYRQILGQKVEFLVSFYNNEISEKSEIFDDQFSVERPDGSNFTLKIRSTKLEDSAMYFCASKRQGGNQPQHFGDGTRLSIL.

The rearrangement joins TRBV13 to TRBJ2-5; 10 bases align to TRBD2. This CDR3 spans 16 amino acids. The V segment lost 4 bases and the J segment 0 bases; nucleotides outside the gene matches: 5. Germline CDR1 PRHDT, CDR2 FYEKMQ (reference sequence). This CDR3 reads CASSSLAGEYQETQYF. For the CDR3, the DNA is TGTGCCAGCAGCTCGCTAGCGGGAGAGTACCAAGAGACCCAGTACTTC. Using reference TRBV13 and TRBJ2-5 for the parts outside the CDR3, the full variable domain is AAGVIQSPRHLIKEKRETATLKCYPIPRHDTVYWYQQGPGQDPQFLISFYEKMQSDKGSIPDRFSAQQFSDYHSELNMSSLELGDSALYFCASSSLAGEYQETQYFGPGTRLLVL.

The V call is TRBV5-1, the J call TRBJ2-1, with 7 bases identical to TRBD2. The trim removed 4 bases at V and 6 bases at J, leaving 7 bases unmatched. The CDR3 length is 14 residues. Germline CDR1 is SGHRS and CDR2 is YFSETQ. The CDR3 here is CASSTTGLVNEQFF. CDR3 nucleotides: TGCGCCAGCAGCACTACCGGACTAGTCAATGAGCAGTTCTTC.

The chain uses TRBV5-6 and TRBJ2-3; D is perhaps TRBD1 (6 bases). There are 15 residues in the CDR3. V was cut by 2 bases and J by 5 bases, with 15 bases left in between. Germline V lookup: CDR1 SGHDT, CDR2 YYEEEE. The CDR3 nucleotides read TGTGCCAGCAGCTTCAGGTTCGAGGGACAAGATACGCAGTATTTT. This translates into CASSFRFEGQDTQYF.

Details on this clone: The same CDR3 can be traced to other DNA sequences in this sample. This chain uses TRBV20-1 with TRBJ1-1, with D unresolved. V dropped 7 bases and J dropped 1 base, with 7 bases sitting between them. Germline CDR1 is DFQATT and CDR2 is SNEGSKA (reference sequence). This CDR3 spans 11 amino acids. CDR3 DNA: TGCAGTGAATCAGGGAACACTGAAGCTTTCTTT. Translated, it gives CSESGNTEAFF.

The rearrangement uses TRBV29-1 and TRBJ2-1; TRBD2 might be the D (5 bases). Germline CDR1 SQVTM, CDR2 ANQGSEA. Trimming stripped 7 bases from V and 9 bases from J, with 13 bases between. The CDR3 covers 11 residues. The CDR3 here is CSAVLGGEQFF. As DNA, the CDR3 is TGCAGCGCTGTACTAGGTGGTGAGCAGTTCTTC.

This clone came up once. The J gene is TRBJ2-7, the V gene TRBV6-1; the D gene is possibly TRBD1 (5 bases). Per germline, CDR1 MNHNS and CDR2 SASEGT. The CDR3 length is 14 residues. Trimming took off 5 bases at V and 4 bases at J, with 15 bases between the two ends. The CDR3 spells CASSLQQDPYEQYF. The CDR3 DNA reads as TGTGCCAGCAGTCTGCAACAGGACCCTTACGAGCAGTACTTC.

The sample holds a few counts of this clone. The J gene is TRBJ2-2, the V gene TRBV2, with TRBD1 identical over 11 bases. Losses at the gene ends were 5 bases for V and 7 bases for J; bases not matched to a gene: 6. CDR1 and CDR2 (germline): SNHLY, FYNNEI. The length of the CDR3 is 15 residues. CDR3 sequence: CASSLSGTGGGELFF. The DNA of the CDR3 is TGTGCCAGCAGTTTATCCGGGACAGGGGGCGGGGAGCTGTTTTTT.

This clone was observed a single time. The chain is built from TRBV15 and TRBJ2-3; D perhaps matches TRBD2 (5 bases). Germline assignment: CDR1 LNHNV and CDR2 YYDKDF (reference sequence). Trimming took off 5 bases at V and 1 base at J, with 7 bases between the two ends. The CDR3 contains 13 residues. The CDR3 DNA reads TGTGCCACCAGCGAGGGAGGCACAGATACGCAGTATTTT. Translating gives CATSEGGTDTQYF. The whole variable domain, filled in from reference TRBV15 and TRBJ2-3, reads DAMVIQNPRYQVTQFGKPVTLSCSQTLNHNVMYWYQQKSSQAPKLLFHYYDKDFNNEADTPDNFQSRRPNTSFCFLDIRSPGLGDTAMYLCATSEGGTDTQYFGPGTRLTVL.

This chain connects TRBV5-6 to TRBJ2-3; 9 bases agree with TRBD2. The CDR3 covers 16 residues. The V segment lost 0 bases and the J segment 5 bases; nucleotides outside the gene matches: 7. Germline V lookup: CDR1 SGHDT, CDR2 YYEEEE. CDR3: CASSLDPAGGGDTQYF. The DNA of the CDR3 is TGTGCCAGCAGCTTGGACCCAGCGGGAGGAGGAGATACGCAGTATTTT.

The V gene is TRBV29-1, the J gene TRBJ2-5, with TRBD1 as a possible D gene (6 bases). The CDR3 is 14 residues long. From germline, CDR1 is SQVTM and CDR2 ANQGSEA. Trimming stripped 7 bases from V and 2 bases from J, with 17 bases between. CDR3 loop: CSAIGQSTQETQYF. CDR3 nucleotides: TGCAGCGCTATTGGACAGAGCACTCAAGAGACCCAGTACTTC.

V gene TRBV9 combines with J gene TRBJ2-7, with TRBD2 as a possible D gene (6 bases). The CDR3 contains 15 residues. V lost 0 bases, J lost 3 bases, and 13 bases lay in between. Germline-derived CDR1 and CDR2 are SGDLS and YYNGEE. The CDR3 region is CASSVGSGADYEQYF. The DNA of the CDR3 is TGTGCCAGCAGCGTAGGGTCGGGAGCCGACTACGAGCAGTACTTC.

The V and J genes are TRBV7-8 and TRBJ1-5; possibly TRBD1 for D (6 bases). Deletions cut 5 bases from V and 3 bases from J, with 11 bases between. Per germline, CDR1 SGHVS and CDR2 FQNEAQ. This CDR3 has 14 residues. The CDR3, as DNA: TGTGCCAGCAGCCTACAGGGTGACAATCAGCCCCAGCATTTT. Translation gives CASSLQGDNQPQHF.

The chain joins TRBV28 to TRBJ2-3; D is possibly TRBD2 (7 bases). V was shortened by 6 bases and J by 4 bases, with 14 bases between the two germline ends. Germline CDR1 and CDR2: MDHEN and SYDVKM. The CDR3 sequence is 14 residues long. The CDR3 bases are TGTGCCAGCAGGGGGGGGCTGGAGGCAGATACGCAGTATTTT. This codes for CASRGGLEADTQYF.

The rearrangement uses TRBV6-1 and TRBJ2-7; 8 bases align to TRBD2. The germline V gene has CDR1 MNHNS and CDR2 SASEGT. CDR3 size: 16 residues. V lost 2 bases to trimming and J lost 2 bases; unmatched junction nucleotides: 8. CDR3 amino acids: CASSEMSGRPAYEQYF. The CDR3 coding sequence is TGTGCCAGCAGTGAAATGAGCGGGAGACCCGCCTACGAGCAGTACTTC.

This clone was seen once. The chain recombines TRBV27 with TRBJ2-7, with TRBD2 identical over 10 bases. Germline loops: CDR1 MNHEY, CDR2 SMNVEV (reference sequence). This CDR3 region has 13 residues. The V and J ends lost 4 bases and 3 bases, in that order; junction bases with no gene match: 0. The CDR3 DNA reads as TGTGCCAGCAGTTCTAGCGGGAGCTACGAGCAGTACTTC. Its protein is CASSSSGSYEQYF.

The V gene is TRBV9, the J gene TRBJ2-3, with D unresolved. The V end lost 0 bases, the J end lost 3 bases, and 8 bases lay between the germline ends. CDR1 is SGDLS and CDR2 is YYNGEE in the germline V gene. The CDR3 has 14 residues. For the CDR3, the DNA is TGTGCCAGCAGCGTAGAAGTAGAGACAGATACGCAGTATTTT. Translating it yields CASSVEVETDTQYF.

The chain is built from TRBV6-1 and TRBJ2-1; no reliable D call. Between the trimmed V and J ends, which lost 4 bases and 5 bases, there was a span of 15 bases. The CDR3 loop spans 15 amino acids. The germline V gene encodes CDR1 MNHNS and CDR2 SASEGT. The CDR3 DNA reads TGTGCCAGCAGTGGGCCCAGGATCTTTCACAATGAGCAGTTCTTC. Encoded protein: CASSGPRIFHNEQFF.

This clone was seen only once. The chain is built from TRBV28 and TRBJ1-5; unclear D gene. V gave up 3 bases and J gave up 4 bases, with 7 bases separating them. The CDR3 spans 13 residues. Germline CDR1 reads MDHEN; CDR2 reads SYDVKM. The CDR3 loop reads CASSFYGNQPQHF. The CDR3 DNA follows: TGTGCCAGCAGTTTTTACGGGAATCAGCCCCAGCATTTT.

This chain connects TRBV6-5 to TRBJ2-7, with D tentatively TRBD2 (6 bases). CDR3 size: 14 residues. Trimming shortened V by 0 bases and J by 3 bases, and 9 bases separated the two germline ends. The germline V gene has CDR1 MNHEY and CDR2 SVGAGI. CDR3 DNA: TGTGCCAGCAGTTACTCGGGTAGCGGCTACGAGCAGTACTTC. Amino acid sequence: CASSYSGSGYEQYF.

V usage is TRBV6-6 and J usage is TRBJ2-7; the match to TRBD1 covers 11 bases. V lost 6 bases and J lost 3; bases outside the gene matches: 7. Germline V gives CDR1 MNHNY, CDR2 SVGAGI (reference sequence). This CDR3 has 15 residues. The CDR3 sequence is CASRWTGGDLYEQYF. The CDR3 nucleotides are TGTGCCAGCAGATGGACAGGGGGCGATCTCTACGAGCAGTACTTC.

The gene calls are TRBV10-1 and TRBJ2-7; perhaps TRBD2 as D (5 bases). Germline CDR1 reads WNHNN; CDR2 reads SYGVQD (reference sequence). This CDR3 is 16 amino acids long. The V end was cut by 0 bases, the J end by 4 bases, with 16 bases between. The DNA of the CDR3 is TGCGCCAGCAGTGAGTCCACCGGGCCGACTAAATACGAGCAGTACTTC. As protein: CASSESTGPTKYEQYF.

The chain carries TRBV10-3 and TRBJ2-1, with 11 bases aligning to TRBD2. Germline trimming cut 3 bases from V and 4 bases from J; bases unmatched to any gene: 2. CDR1 ENHRY and CDR2 SYGVKD come from the germline V gene. The CDR3 is made up of 15 amino acids. The CDR3 nucleotides read TGTGCCATCAGTGAAATAGCGGGAGGGTACAATGAGCAGTTCTTC. Encoded protein: CAISEIAGGYNEQFF.

There are a few counts of this clone. V and J are TRBV10-3 and TRBJ2-1, with D perhaps assigned TRBD1 or TRBD2 (7 bases each). CDR1 ENHRY and CDR2 SYGVKD come from the germline V gene. V lost 10 bases and J 6 bases, leaving 13 bases between the germline ends. CDR3 length equals 12 residues. For the CDR3, the DNA is TGTGCCACCAGGGGGGGGATCAATGAGCAGTTCTTC. It translates to CATRGGINEQFF.

V and J are TRBV29-1 and TRBJ2-7; D uncertain. Germline CDR1 SQVTM, CDR2 ANQGSEA. The CDR3 spans 11 residues. The V and J ends lost 4 bases and 5 bases respectively, with 9 bases between them. The CDR3 region has the DNA TGCAGCGTTGCAAGAGGAAACGAGCAGTACTTC. It encodes CSVARGNEQYF.

This sequence joins TRBV5-1 and TRBJ2-3, with TRBD1 identical over 10 bases. The CDR3 length is 15 residues. Germline CDR1 is SGHRS and CDR2 is YFSETQ. V lost 3 bases, J lost 10 bases, and 11 bases stayed unmatched. DNA of the CDR3: TGCGCCAGCAGCTCCGAGGGGACAGGGGACGTGTCGCAGTATTTT. Its translation is CASSSEGTGDVSQYF.

The chain employs TRBV29-1 and TRBJ2-3, with 9 bases aligning to TRBD1. The trim removed 3 bases at V and 2 bases at J, leaving 12 bases unmatched. The CDR3 extends over 17 amino acids. Germline V gene sequence: CDR1 SQVTM, CDR2 ANQGSEA. The CDR3 protein is CSVDGRWGTGNTDTQYF. The CDR3 nucleotides read TGCAGCGTTGATGGTCGGTGGGGGACAGGGAACACAGATACGCAGTATTTT.